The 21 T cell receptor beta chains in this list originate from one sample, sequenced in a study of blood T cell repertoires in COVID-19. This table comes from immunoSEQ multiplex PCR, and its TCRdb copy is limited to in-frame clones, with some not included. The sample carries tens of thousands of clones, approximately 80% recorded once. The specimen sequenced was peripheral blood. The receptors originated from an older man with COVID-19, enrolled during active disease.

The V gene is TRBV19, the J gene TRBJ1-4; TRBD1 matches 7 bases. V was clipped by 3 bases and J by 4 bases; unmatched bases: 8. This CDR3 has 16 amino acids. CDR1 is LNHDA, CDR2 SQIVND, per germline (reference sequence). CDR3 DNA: TGTGCCAGTAGTATCGGACAGGCAAGGGGTAATGAAAAACTGTTTTTT. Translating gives CASSIGQARGNEKLFF.

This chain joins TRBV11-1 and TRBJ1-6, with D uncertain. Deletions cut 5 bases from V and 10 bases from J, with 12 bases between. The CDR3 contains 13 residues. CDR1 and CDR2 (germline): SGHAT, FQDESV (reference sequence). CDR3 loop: CASSPTGKSPLHF. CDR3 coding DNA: TGTGCCAGCAGCCCCACGGGGAAATCACCCCTCCACTTT.

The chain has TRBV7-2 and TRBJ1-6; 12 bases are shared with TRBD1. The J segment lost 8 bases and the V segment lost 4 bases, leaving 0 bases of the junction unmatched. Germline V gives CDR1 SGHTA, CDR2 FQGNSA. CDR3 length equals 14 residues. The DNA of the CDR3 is TGTGCCAGCAGCTGGGACAGGGGGCATTCACCCCTCCACTTT. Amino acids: CASSWDRGHSPLHF.

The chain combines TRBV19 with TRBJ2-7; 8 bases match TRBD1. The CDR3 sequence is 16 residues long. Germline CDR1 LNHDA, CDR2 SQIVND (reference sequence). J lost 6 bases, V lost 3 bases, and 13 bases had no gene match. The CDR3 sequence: CASSMLRGQGSSEQYF. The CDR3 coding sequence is TGTGCCAGTAGTATGCTACGAGGACAGGGTAGTTCCGAGCAGTACTTC.

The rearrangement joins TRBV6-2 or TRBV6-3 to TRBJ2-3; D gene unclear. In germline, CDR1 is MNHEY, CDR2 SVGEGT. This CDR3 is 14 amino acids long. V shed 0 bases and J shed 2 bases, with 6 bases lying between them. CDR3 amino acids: CASSYSPVTDTQYF. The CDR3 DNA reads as TGTGCCAGCAGTTACTCCCCAGTCACAGATACGCAGTATTTT.

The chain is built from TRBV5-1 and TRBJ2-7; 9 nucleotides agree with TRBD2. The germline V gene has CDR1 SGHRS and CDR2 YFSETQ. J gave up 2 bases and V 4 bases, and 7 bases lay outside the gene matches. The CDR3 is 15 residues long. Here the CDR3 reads CASSPRLAEPYEQYF. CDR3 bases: TGCGCCAGCAGCCCCCGACTAGCGGAGCCCTACGAGCAGTACTTC.

CDR3 protein: CASTSSSAGELFF. The CDR3 nucleotides are TGCGCCAGCACGTCCTCATCGGCCGGGGAGCTGTTTTTT. The chain uses TRBV10-1 and TRBJ2-2, with D unresolved. This CDR3 spans 13 amino acids. Trimming pared 7 bases from V and 6 bases from J, leaving 12 bases between. From germline, CDR1 is WNHNN and CDR2 SYGVQD (reference sequence).

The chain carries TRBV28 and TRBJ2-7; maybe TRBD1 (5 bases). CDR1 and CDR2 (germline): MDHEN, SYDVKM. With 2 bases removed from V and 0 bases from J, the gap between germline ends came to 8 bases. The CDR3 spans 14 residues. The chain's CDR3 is CASSLIGDSYEQYF. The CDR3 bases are TGTGCCAGCAGTTTAATAGGGGACTCCTACGAGCAGTACTTC.

The CDR3 nucleotides read TGCGCCAGCAGCTTGGTCGACAGCCGTAATCAGCCCCAGCATTTT. It encodes CASSLVDSRNQPQHF. The rearrangement uses TRBV5-1 and TRBJ1-5, with D perhaps matching TRBD1 (5 bases). CDR3 length: 15 residues. Trimming shortened V by 0 bases and J by 4 bases, and 11 bases separated the two germline ends. Germline V gene sequence: CDR1 SGHRS, CDR2 YFSETQ.

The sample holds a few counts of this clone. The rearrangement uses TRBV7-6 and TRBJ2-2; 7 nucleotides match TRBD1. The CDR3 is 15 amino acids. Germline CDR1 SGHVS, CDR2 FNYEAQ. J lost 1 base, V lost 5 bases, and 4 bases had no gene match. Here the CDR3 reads CASSLRQGNTGELFF. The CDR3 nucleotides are TGTGCCAGCAGCCTCCGACAGGGGAACACCGGGGAGCTGTTTTTT.

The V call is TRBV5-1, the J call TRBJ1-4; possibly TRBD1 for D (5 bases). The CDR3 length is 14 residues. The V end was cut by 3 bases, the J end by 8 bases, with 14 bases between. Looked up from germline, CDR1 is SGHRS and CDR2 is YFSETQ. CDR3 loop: CASSSVEGSEKLFF. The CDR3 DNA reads TGCGCCAGCAGCTCGGTGGAGGGGAGCGAAAAACTGTTTTTT.

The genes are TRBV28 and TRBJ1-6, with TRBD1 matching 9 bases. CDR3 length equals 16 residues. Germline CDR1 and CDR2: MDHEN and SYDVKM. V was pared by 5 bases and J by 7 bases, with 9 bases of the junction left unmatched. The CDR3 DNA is TGTGCCAGCAGTCAGCACAGGGGACAGGGAAATTCACCCCTCCACTTT. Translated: CASSQHRGQGNSPLHF.

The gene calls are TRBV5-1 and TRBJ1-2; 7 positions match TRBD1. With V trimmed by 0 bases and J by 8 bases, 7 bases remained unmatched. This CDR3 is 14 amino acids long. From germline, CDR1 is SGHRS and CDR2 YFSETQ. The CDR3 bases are TGCGCCAGCAGCTTGGTCAGGGGGGCGGCGGGCTACACCTTC. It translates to CASSLVRGAAGYTF.

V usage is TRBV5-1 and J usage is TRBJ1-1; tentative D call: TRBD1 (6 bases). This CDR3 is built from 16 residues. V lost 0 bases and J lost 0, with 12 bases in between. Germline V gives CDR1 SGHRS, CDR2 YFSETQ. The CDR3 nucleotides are TGCGCCAGCAGCTTGGCGACAGGTTCTATGAACACTGAAGCTTTCTTT. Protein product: CASSLATGSMNTEAFF. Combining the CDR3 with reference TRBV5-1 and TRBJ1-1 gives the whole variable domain KAGVTQTPRYLIKTRGQQVTLSCSPISGHRSVSWYQQTPGQGLQFLFEYFSETQRNKGNFPGRFSGRQFSNSRSEMNVSTLELGDSALYLCASSLATGSMNTEAFFGQGTRLTVV.

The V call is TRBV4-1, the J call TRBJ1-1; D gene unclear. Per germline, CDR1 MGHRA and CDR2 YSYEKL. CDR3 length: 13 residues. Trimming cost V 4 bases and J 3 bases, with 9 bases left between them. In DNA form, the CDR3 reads TGCGCCAGCAGCCCCAGGAGGGACACTGAAGCTTTCTTT. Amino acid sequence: CASSPRRDTEAFF.

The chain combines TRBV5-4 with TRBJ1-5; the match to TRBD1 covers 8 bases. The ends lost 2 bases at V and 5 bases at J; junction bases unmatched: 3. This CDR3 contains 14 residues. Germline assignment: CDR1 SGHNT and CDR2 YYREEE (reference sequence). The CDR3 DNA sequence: TGTGCCAGCAGCTTACAGGGGGACCATCAGCCCCAGCATTTT. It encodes CASSLQGDHQPQHF.

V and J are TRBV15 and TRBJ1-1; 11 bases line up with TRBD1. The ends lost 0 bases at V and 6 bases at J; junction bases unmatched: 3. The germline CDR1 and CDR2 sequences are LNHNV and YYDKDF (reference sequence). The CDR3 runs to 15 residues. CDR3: CATSRDRTGGAEAFF. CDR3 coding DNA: TGTGCCACCAGCAGAGATAGGACAGGGGGCGCTGAAGCTTTCTTT.

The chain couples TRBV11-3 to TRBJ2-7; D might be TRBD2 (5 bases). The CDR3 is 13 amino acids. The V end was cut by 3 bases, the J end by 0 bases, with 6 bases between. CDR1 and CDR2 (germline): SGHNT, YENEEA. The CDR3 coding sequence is TGTGCCAGCAGCTTGGACTTCTCCTACGAGCAGTACTTC. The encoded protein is CASSLDFSYEQYF.

The CDR3 nucleotides read TGTGCCAGCAGCGTAGTATGGCAAGAGAACACTGAAGCTTTCTTT. Translation gives CASSVVWQENTEAFF. The chain joins TRBV9 to TRBJ1-1; D remains ambiguous. V was trimmed by 0 bases and J by 1 base, leaving 10 bases between them. This CDR3 is 15 amino acids long. Germline V gene lookup returns CDR1 SGDLS and CDR2 YYNGEE. The variable domain in full, completed from reference TRBV9 and TRBJ1-1, reads DSGVTQTPKHLITATGQRVTLRCSPRSGDLSVYWYQQSLDQGLQFLIQYYNGEERAKGNILERFSAQQFPDLHSELNLSSLELGDSALYFCASSVVWQENTEAFFGQGTRLTVV.

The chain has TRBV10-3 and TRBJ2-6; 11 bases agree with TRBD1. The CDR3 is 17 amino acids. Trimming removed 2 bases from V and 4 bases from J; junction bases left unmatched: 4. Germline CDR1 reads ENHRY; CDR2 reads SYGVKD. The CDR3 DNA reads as TGTGCCATCAGTGAGGGACAGGGGGCTGGAGGGGCCAACGTCCTGACTTTC. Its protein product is CAISEGQGAGGANVLTF.

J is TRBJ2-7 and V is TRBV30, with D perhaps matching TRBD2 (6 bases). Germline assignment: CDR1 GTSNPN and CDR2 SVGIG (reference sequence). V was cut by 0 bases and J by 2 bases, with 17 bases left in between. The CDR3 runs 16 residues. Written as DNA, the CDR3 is TGTGCCTGGAGTGTCCGTTCCGGGACTGTTACCTACGAGCAGTACTTC. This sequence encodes CAWSVRSGTVTYEQYF.